This passage covers 10 T cell receptor beta chains from one sample sequenced in a study of blood T cells in healthy people across ages. Primed by a sample-barcoded 5' primer and a J-beta primer mix, a second PCR proceeded for 7 to 11 cycles. MiXCR, run by TCRdb on the 5' RACE reads, gives a single entry per CDR3 protein. This repertoire shows about 900,000 distinct CDR3 sequences, around 62% found once; its top ten account for around a quarter. Sequences were obtained from blood. The receptors stem from a man aged 25 to 45 in good health.

This chain connects TRBV6-6 to TRBJ1-2; D is ambiguous. Trimming cost V 7 bases and J 3 bases, with 9 bases left between them. The CDR3 loop spans 12 amino acids. Germline CDR1 and CDR2: MNHNY and SVGAGI (reference sequence). The DNA of the CDR3 is TGTGCCAGCACGGGCCAGGACTATGGCTACACCTTC. Protein product: CASTGQDYGYTF.

The rearrangement joins TRBV29-1 to TRBJ1-2; no clear D. The ends were cut back, 4 bases at V and 8 bases at J, with 11 bases in the middle. The CDR3 spans 11 residues. Germline lookup yields CDR1 SQVTM and CDR2 ANQGSEA. The CDR3 nucleotides read TGCAGCGTTGGCGGAGAGGGCGGCTACACCTTC. It translates to CSVGGEGGYTF. The variable domain in full, with the rest retrieved from reference TRBV29-1 and TRBJ1-2, is SAVISQKPSRDICQRGTSLTIQCQVDSQVTMMFWYRQQPGQSLTLIATANQGSEATYESGFVIDKFPISRPNLTFSTLTVSNMSPEDSSIYLCSVGGEGGYTFGSGTRLTVV.

The sample holds a few counts of this clonotype. The V call is TRBV7-2, the J call TRBJ2-1, with 8 bases lining up with TRBD1. Losses at the gene ends were 6 bases for V and 9 bases for J; bases not matched to a gene: 7. Per germline, CDR1 SGHTA and CDR2 FQGNSA. CDR3 length: 13 amino acids. The CDR3 loop reads CASSPDREREQFF. In nucleotides, the CDR3 is TGTGCCAGCAGTCCGGACAGGGAACGTGAGCAGTTCTTC.

The chain carries TRBV7-6 and TRBJ1-1, with D possibly matching TRBD1 (6 bases). V lost 2 bases and J 5 bases, leaving 21 bases between the germline ends. Per the germline V gene, CDR1 is SGHVS and CDR2 is FNYEAQ. The CDR3 sequence is 17 residues long. For the CDR3, the DNA is TGTGCCAGCAGCTTAACCCACGTACAGGGCGGTCGGACTGAAGCTTTCTTT. Its protein product is CASSLTHVQGGRTEAFF.

This chain joins TRBV5-1 and TRBJ2-7, with D unresolved. Germline V gene sequence: CDR1 SGHRS, CDR2 YFSETQ. The germline V and J ends were trimmed by 0 bases and 1 base, with 8 bases remaining between them. CDR3 length: 14 residues. The CDR3 sequence: CASSLAVESYEQYF. The CDR3 DNA sequence: TGCGCCAGCAGCTTGGCGGTAGAATCCTACGAGCAGTACTTC.

This clonotype has only a few counts. The rearrangement links TRBV4-3 to TRBJ2-7, with TRBD2 as a possible D gene (6 bases). The CDR3 totals 14 residues. The germline CDR1 and CDR2 sequences are LGHNA and YSLEER. Trimming stripped 3 bases from V and 3 bases from J, with 12 bases between. CDR3 nucleotide sequence: TGCGCCAGCAGCCAGACTAGTGAGGGCTACGAGCAGTACTTC. This translates into CASSQTSEGYEQYF.

J is TRBJ1-2 and V is TRBV4-2, with D possibly matching TRBD1 (6 bases). Trimming shortened V by 0 bases and J by 4 bases, and 18 bases separated the two germline ends. Germline CDR1 reads LGHNA; CDR2 reads YNFKEQ. The CDR3 loop spans 17 amino acids. The CDR3 DNA follows: TGTGCCAGCAGCCAAGATTCGTGGGGGGCGCCGGGCTATGGCTACACCTTC. Its translation is CASSQDSWGAPGYGYTF.

On this clonotype itself: At one of its ends the junction is not consistent with the germline gene, which may arise from a read error. The chain couples TRBV5-1 to TRBJ2-1; 8 bases map to TRBD2. CDR1 SGHRS and CDR2 YFSETQ come from the germline V gene. The CDR3 consists of 12 residues. DNA of the CDR3: TGCGCCCGCAGCGGGGGCGTATACGAGCAGTTCTTC. It yields the protein CARSGGVYEQFF.

The V and J genes are TRBV4-3 and TRBJ2-1; D possibly corresponds to TRBD1 (5 bases). Trimming cost V 6 bases and J 3 bases, with 6 bases left between them. Germline-derived CDR1 and CDR2 are LGHNA and YSLEER. This CDR3 has 12 amino acids. The CDR3 region is CASRDSYNEQFF. CDR3 coding DNA: TGCGCCAGCAGAGACAGCTACAATGAGCAGTTCTTC.

This clonotype occurred a few times. The chain is built from TRBV20-1 and TRBJ1-6; a weak D match, TRBD1 (6 bases). The CDR3 loop spans 17 amino acids. V was cut by 0 bases and J by 1 base, with 13 bases left in between. In germline, CDR1 is DFQATT, CDR2 SNEGSKA (reference sequence). The DNA of the CDR3 is TGCAGTGCTAGAGATGTACAGGGCGTATCCTATAATTCACCCCTCCACTTT. It encodes CSARDVQGVSYNSPLHF.